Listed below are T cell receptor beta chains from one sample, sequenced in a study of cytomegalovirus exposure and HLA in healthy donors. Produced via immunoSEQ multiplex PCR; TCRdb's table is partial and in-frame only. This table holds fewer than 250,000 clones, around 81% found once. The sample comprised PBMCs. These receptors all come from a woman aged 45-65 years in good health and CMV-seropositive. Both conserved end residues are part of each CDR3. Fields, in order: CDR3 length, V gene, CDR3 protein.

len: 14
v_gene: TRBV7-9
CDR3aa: CASSFSGRNTEAFF

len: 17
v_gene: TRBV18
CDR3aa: CASSPRPMEGVNYGYTF

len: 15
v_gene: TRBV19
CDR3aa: CASSIRRAGGTEAFF

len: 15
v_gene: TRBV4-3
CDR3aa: CASSQEAGGGKPQHF

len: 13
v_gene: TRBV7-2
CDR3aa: CASSLGLANEQFF

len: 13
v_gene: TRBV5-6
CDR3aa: CASNRGGSYGYTF

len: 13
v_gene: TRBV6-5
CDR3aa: CASTLESGGEQFF

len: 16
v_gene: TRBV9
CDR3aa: CASSAISWGMNTEAFF

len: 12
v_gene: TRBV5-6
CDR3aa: CASSLPDSPLHF

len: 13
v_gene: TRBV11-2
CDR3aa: CASTYTLDNEQFF

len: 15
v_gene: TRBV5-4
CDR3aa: CASSSRDRASETQYF